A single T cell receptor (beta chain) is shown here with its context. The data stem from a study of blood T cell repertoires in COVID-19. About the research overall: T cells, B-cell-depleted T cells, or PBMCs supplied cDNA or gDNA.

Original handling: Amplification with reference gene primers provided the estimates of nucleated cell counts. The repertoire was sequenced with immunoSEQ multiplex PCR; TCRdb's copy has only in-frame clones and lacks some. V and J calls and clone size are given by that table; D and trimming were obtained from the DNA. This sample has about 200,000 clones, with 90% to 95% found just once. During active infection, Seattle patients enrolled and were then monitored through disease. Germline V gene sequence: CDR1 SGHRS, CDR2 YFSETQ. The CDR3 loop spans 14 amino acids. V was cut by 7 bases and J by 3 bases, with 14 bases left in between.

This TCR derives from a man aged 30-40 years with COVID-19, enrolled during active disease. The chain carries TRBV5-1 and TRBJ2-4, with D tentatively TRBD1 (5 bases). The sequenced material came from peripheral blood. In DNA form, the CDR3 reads TGCGCCAGCCGCATCGACAGTAGCAAAAACATTCAGTACTTC. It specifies CASRIDSSKNIQYF.